The 3 T cell receptor beta chains below all came from one sample that was sequenced in a study of blood T cell repertoires in COVID-19. Sequenced by immunoSEQ multiplex PCR; TCRdb stores in-frame clones only, minus some. The table records under 500,000 clones, around 89% of them present only once. What was sequenced was peripheral blood. These receptors were collected from a woman in her 30s with acute or convalescent COVID-19.

DNA of the CDR3: TGTGCCAGCAGCTTTGCAGGGGATGGCTACACCTTC. Residues: CASSFAGDGYTF. The V call is TRBV11-2, the J call TRBJ1-2; D perhaps matches TRBD1 (6 bases). The length of the CDR3 is 12 residues. V lost 3 bases, J lost 6 bases, and 8 bases lay in between. From germline, CDR1 is SGHAT and CDR2 FQNNGV.

The CDR3 bases are TGTGCCACGGAAACAGGGTATGGAACCAGGGAGACCCAGTACTTC. It encodes CATETGYGTRETQYF. The gene calls are TRBV2 and TRBJ2-5; D is possibly TRBD1 (6 bases). Germline assignment: CDR1 SNHLY and CDR2 FYNNEI. This CDR3 region has 15 residues. The germline V and J ends were trimmed by 10 bases and 5 bases, with 23 bases remaining between them.

This sequence joins TRBV6-5 and TRBJ2-7, with a tentative D call TRBD1 (5 bases). Trimming took 7 bases from V and 0 from J, leaving 13 bases between them. The CDR3 loop spans 14 amino acids. Germline assignment: CDR1 MNHEY and CDR2 SVGAGI. This chain's CDR3 is CASTVTESSYEQYF. The CDR3, as DNA: TGTGCCAGCACAGTGACAGAAAGCTCCTACGAGCAGTACTTC.